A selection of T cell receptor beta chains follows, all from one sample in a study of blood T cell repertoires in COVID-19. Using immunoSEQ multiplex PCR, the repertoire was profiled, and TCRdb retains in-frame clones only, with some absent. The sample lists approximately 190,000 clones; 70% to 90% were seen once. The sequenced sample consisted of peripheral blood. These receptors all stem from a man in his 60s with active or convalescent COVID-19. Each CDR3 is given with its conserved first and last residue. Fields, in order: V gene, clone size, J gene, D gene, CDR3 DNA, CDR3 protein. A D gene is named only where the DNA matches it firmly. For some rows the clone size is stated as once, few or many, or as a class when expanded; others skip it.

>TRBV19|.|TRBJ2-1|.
TGTGCCAGTAGTATCGGGGTTGAGCAGTTCTTC
CASSIGVEQFF
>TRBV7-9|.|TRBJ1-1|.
TGTGCCAGCAGTGATTTCAGGGGTCGCACTGAAGCTTTCTTT
CASSDFRGRTEAFF
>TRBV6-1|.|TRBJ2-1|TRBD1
TGTGCCAGCAGTGGCGTCCCGGGACAGGGATCACGGCTCAATGAGCAGTTCTTC
CASSGVPGQGSRLNEQFF
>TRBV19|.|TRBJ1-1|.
TGTGCCAGTCGACCAGAACAGGGCCCGAACACTGAAGCTTTCTTT
CASRPEQGPNTEAFF
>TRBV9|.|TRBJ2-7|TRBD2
TGTGCCAGCAGCGTAGGAGCGGGGCCTAACTCCTACGAGCAGTACTTC
CASSVGAGPNSYEQYF
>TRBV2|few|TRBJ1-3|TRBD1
TGTGCCAGCAAGATTGCGACAGGGACTGGAAACACCATATATTTT
CASKIATGTGNTIYF
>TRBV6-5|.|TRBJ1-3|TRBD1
TGTGCCAGCAGTTTCGGAGGACAGGGATCTGGAAACACCATATATTTT
CASSFGGQGSGNTIYF
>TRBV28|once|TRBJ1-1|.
TGTGCCAGCAGAACAGGGTTGAACACTGAAGCTTTCTTT
CASRTGLNTEAFF
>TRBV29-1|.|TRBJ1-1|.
TGCAGCGTCCACAGGGCGACAAACACTGAAGCTTTCTTT
CSVHRATNTEAFF
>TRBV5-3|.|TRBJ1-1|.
TGTGCCGTATTTCCCGGACAGAACACTGAAGCTTTCTTT
CAVFPGQNTEAFF
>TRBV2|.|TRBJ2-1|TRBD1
TGTGCCAGCAGCTCCCTGCCCAGGGGGAATGAGCAGTTCTTC
CASSSLPRGNEQFF
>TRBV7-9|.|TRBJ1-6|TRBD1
TGTGCCAGCAGCCTTACAGGGGTGTATTCACCCCTCCACTTT
CASSLTGVYSPLHF
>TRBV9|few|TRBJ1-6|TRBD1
TGTGCCAGCAGCGTAGATACAGGGGGCGATTCACCCCTCCACTTT
CASSVDTGGDSPLHF
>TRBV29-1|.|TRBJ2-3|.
TGCAGCGTTGTGGCTAGGCTGACAGATACGCAGTATTTT
CSVVARLTDTQYF
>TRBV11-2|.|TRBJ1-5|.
TGTGCCAGCAGCCTCCGCGTGGGAGATCAGCCCCAGCATTTT
CASSLRVGDQPQHF
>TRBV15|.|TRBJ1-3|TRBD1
TGTGCCACCAGCCCGGGACAGGTGCTAGACACCATATATTTT
CATSPGQVLDTIYF
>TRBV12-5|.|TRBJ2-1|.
TGTGCTAGTGGTCGGGGGACGGTCCGGAATGAGCAGTTCTTC
CASGRGTVRNEQFF
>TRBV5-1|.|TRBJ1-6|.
TGCGCCAGCAGCCCGGTTGAGAGGTCACCCCTCCACTTT
CASSPVERSPLHF